A selection of T cell receptor beta chains follows, all from one sample in a study of CD8 T cells in Susac syndrome. TCRdb analysed the immunoSEQ multiplex PCR reads with MiXCR anew, one entry per CDR3 protein. The sample shows about 85,000 distinct CDR3 sequences, approximately 95% of them seen only once. Sample: CD8+ T cells from PBMCs. Receptor source: a human donor with Susac syndrome. The CDR3 runs from the conserved cysteine through the conserved F or W. The D gene is left open where the match is weak. Part of the rows lack a size; the others show once, few, many or a class for expanded clones.

cdr3_length: 15
j_call: TRBJ2-3
v_call: TRBV20-1
d_call: TRBD2
clone_size: once
cdr3_nt: TGCAGTGCTATAGTACTAGCGGGGACCACAGATACGCAGTATTTT
cdr3_aa: CSAIVLAGTTDTQYF

cdr3_length: 14
j_call: TRBJ2-7
v_call: TRBV5-4
d_call: TRBD1
clone_size: .
cdr3_nt: TGTGCCAGCAGCTCCCGGGACAGGGGTGACGAGCAGTACTTC
cdr3_aa: CASSSRDRGDEQYF

cdr3_length: 15
j_call: TRBJ1-2
v_call: TRBV9
d_call: TRBD1
clone_size: .
cdr3_nt: TGTGCCAGCAGCGTAGCTAGCGACAGGGGATGGGGCTACACCTTC
cdr3_aa: CASSVASDRGWGYTF

cdr3_length: 12
j_call: TRBJ2-7
v_call: TRBV28
d_call: .
clone_size: .
cdr3_nt: TGTGCCAGCAGCCACTCTCACTACGAGCAGTACTTC
cdr3_aa: CASSHSHYEQYF

cdr3_length: 12
j_call: TRBJ2-1
v_call: TRBV12-3/TRBV12-4
d_call: .
clone_size: .
cdr3_nt: TGTGCCAGCAGTCCCGGACTGCACGGGCAGTTCTTC
cdr3_aa: CASSPGLHGQFF

cdr3_length: 18
j_call: TRBJ2-1
v_call: TRBV4-1
d_call: TRBD2
clone_size: .
cdr3_nt: TGCGCCAGCAGCCAAGATCCCGCGCGGGACTACCGATACAATGAGCAGTTCTTC
cdr3_aa: CASSQDPARDYRYNEQFF

cdr3_length: 16
j_call: TRBJ2-5
v_call: TRBV6-1
d_call: .
clone_size: .
cdr3_nt: TGTGCCAGCAGGCCAACACCCGACAGGTTTGGAGAGACCCAGTACTTC
cdr3_aa: CASRPTPDRFGETQYF

cdr3_length: 19
j_call: TRBJ2-1
v_call: TRBV14
d_call: TRBD2
clone_size: .
cdr3_nt: TGTGCCAGCAGCCCGGGACTAGCGGGAGGGCCGTTCGCCTACAATGAGCAGTTCTTC
cdr3_aa: CASSPGLAGGPFAYNEQFF

cdr3_length: 16
j_call: TRBJ1-1
v_call: TRBV29-1
d_call: .
clone_size: .
cdr3_nt: TGCAGCGTTGGGGGGACTAACGAGGCCGACAACACTGAAGCTTTCTTT
cdr3_aa: CSVGGTNEADNTEAFF

cdr3_length: 14
j_call: TRBJ1-5
v_call: TRBV19
d_call: .
clone_size: .
cdr3_nt: TGTGCCAGTAGTATAGACGCCAGGCGTCAGCCCCAGCATTTT
cdr3_aa: CASSIDARRQPQHF

cdr3_length: 14
j_call: TRBJ2-3
v_call: TRBV9
d_call: .
clone_size: .
cdr3_nt: TGTGCCAGCAGGGGCGGCACTAGCACAGATACGCAGTATTTT
cdr3_aa: CASRGGTSTDTQYF

cdr3_length: 15
j_call: TRBJ2-7
v_call: TRBV29-1
d_call: .
clone_size: .
cdr3_nt: TGCAGCGTCCGCCTAGGGGGAATGAGCTCCTACGAGCAGTACTTC
cdr3_aa: CSVRLGGMSSYEQYF

cdr3_length: 13
j_call: TRBJ2-5
v_call: TRBV12-3/TRBV12-4
d_call: .
clone_size: .
cdr3_nt: TGTGCCAGCAGTTTTGCAGGAGAGGACACCCAGTACTTC
cdr3_aa: CASSFAGEDTQYF

cdr3_length: 15
j_call: TRBJ2-7
v_call: TRBV29-1
d_call: TRBD2
clone_size: .
cdr3_nt: TGCAGCGTTTCTACAGCGGGAGGGCCAATCTACGAGCAGTACTTC
cdr3_aa: CSVSTAGGPIYEQYF

cdr3_length: 15
j_call: TRBJ2-1
v_call: TRBV7-6
d_call: .
clone_size: .
cdr3_nt: TGTGCCAGCAGCTCCAGTTATGACCTATCCAATGAGCAGTTCTTC
cdr3_aa: CASSSSYDLSNEQFF

cdr3_length: 14
j_call: TRBJ2-5
v_call: TRBV6-5
d_call: .
clone_size: .
cdr3_nt: TGTGCCAGCAGTTACCAGGGCAGCCAAGAGACCCAGTACTTC
cdr3_aa: CASSYQGSQETQYF

cdr3_length: 16
j_call: TRBJ2-3
v_call: TRBV6-4
d_call: TRBD2
clone_size: .
cdr3_nt: TGTGCCAGCAGTGACTCGGCTAGCGGGGGCACAGATACGCAGTATTTT
cdr3_aa: CASSDSASGGTDTQYF

cdr3_length: 16
j_call: TRBJ2-7
v_call: TRBV30
d_call: TRBD2
clone_size: .
cdr3_nt: TGTGCCTGGAACGGACCCGCGGGAGTACCGTCCGACGAGCAGTACTTC
cdr3_aa: CAWNGPAGVPSDEQYF

cdr3_length: 17
j_call: TRBJ2-7
v_call: TRBV7-2
d_call: .
clone_size: .
cdr3_nt: TGTGCCAGCAGCTACCCGGACACAACGGACTGGGACTACGAGCAGTACTTC
cdr3_aa: CASSYPDTTDWDYEQYF

cdr3_length: 15
j_call: TRBJ2-7
v_call: TRBV5-6
d_call: TRBD2
clone_size: .
cdr3_nt: TGTGCCAGCACCATACTAGCGGGAGAAGCCTACGAGCAGTACTTC
cdr3_aa: CASTILAGEAYEQYF

cdr3_length: 14
j_call: TRBJ2-1
v_call: TRBV19
d_call: .
clone_size: once
cdr3_nt: TGTGCCAGTAGTTTCTTAGACAGATACAATGAGCAGTTCTTC
cdr3_aa: CASSFLDRYNEQFF

cdr3_length: 16
j_call: TRBJ2-1
v_call: TRBV9
d_call: .
clone_size: .
cdr3_nt: TGTGCCAGCAGCGTAGATGTAGGGTCAGTCGGGAATGAGCAGTTCTTC
cdr3_aa: CASSVDVGSVGNEQFF

cdr3_length: 15
j_call: TRBJ2-3
v_call: TRBV20-1
d_call: TRBD1
clone_size: .
cdr3_nt: TGCAGTGCCGGGACAGGGGCCAGAAGAGCAGATACGCAGTATTTT
cdr3_aa: CSAGTGARRADTQYF

cdr3_length: 13
j_call: TRBJ2-1
v_call: TRBV24-1
d_call: .
clone_size: .
cdr3_nt: TGTGCCACCAGCGGGACCAAGTACAATGAGCAGTTCTTC
cdr3_aa: CATSGTKYNEQFF

cdr3_length: 16
j_call: TRBJ2-3
v_call: TRBV12-3/TRBV12-4
d_call: TRBD1
clone_size: .
cdr3_nt: TGTGCCAGCAGATCCGGGACAGGGAGGGAAACAGATACGCAGTATTTT
cdr3_aa: CASRSGTGRETDTQYF

cdr3_length: 14
j_call: TRBJ2-1
v_call: TRBV18
d_call: .
clone_size: .
cdr3_nt: TGTGCCAGCTCAGTCCTAGCGCTAGACAATGAGCAGTTCTTC
cdr3_aa: CASSVLALDNEQFF

cdr3_length: 12
j_call: TRBJ1-2
v_call: TRBV12-5
d_call: .
clone_size: .
cdr3_nt: TGTGCTAGTGGCTCCGGACCGACCGACTGCACCTTC
cdr3_aa: CASGSGPTDCTF

cdr3_length: 14
j_call: TRBJ1-5
v_call: TRBV29-1
d_call: .
clone_size: .
cdr3_nt: TGCAGCGTTGGGAAGGCAGGTGTAGATCAGCCCCAGCATTTT
cdr3_aa: CSVGKAGVDQPQHF

cdr3_length: 14
j_call: TRBJ2-7
v_call: TRBV15
d_call: .
clone_size: .
cdr3_nt: TGTGCCACCAGCAGAGGTCCGAGCTCCTACGAGCAGTACTTC
cdr3_aa: CATSRGPSSYEQYF

cdr3_length: 17
j_call: TRBJ2-5
v_call: TRBV7-2
d_call: TRBD2
clone_size: .
cdr3_nt: TGTGCCAGCAGCCCCCGCCCTAGCGGGCGGTACCAAGAGACCCAGTACTTC
cdr3_aa: CASSPRPSGRYQETQYF

cdr3_length: 15
j_call: TRBJ2-7
v_call: TRBV6-1
d_call: TRBD1
clone_size: few
cdr3_nt: TGTGCCAGCACCTTTACCGGGACAGGGTACTACGAGCAGTACTTC
cdr3_aa: CASTFTGTGYYEQYF

cdr3_length: 15
j_call: TRBJ2-2
v_call: TRBV4-1
d_call: TRBD1
clone_size: .
cdr3_nt: TGCGCCAGCAGCCCAGGGACAGGGGTGGTCGGGGAGCTGTTTTTT
cdr3_aa: CASSPGTGVVGELFF

cdr3_length: 15
j_call: TRBJ2-2
v_call: TRBV4-3
d_call: .
clone_size: .
cdr3_nt: TGCGCCAGCAGCCAAGACAGGGGAAACACCGGGGAGCTGTTTTTT
cdr3_aa: CASSQDRGNTGELFF

cdr3_length: 13
j_call: TRBJ1-2
v_call: TRBV29-1
d_call: TRBD1
clone_size: .
cdr3_nt: TGCAGCGTTTATGGGACAGACCGCCATGGCTACACCTTC
cdr3_aa: CSVYGTDRHGYTF

cdr3_length: 14
j_call: TRBJ1-1
v_call: TRBV20-1
d_call: .
clone_size: .
cdr3_nt: TGCAGTGCTAGAGATTCTGGAGGGGGGGCCGAAGCTTTCTTT
cdr3_aa: CSARDSGGGAEAFF

cdr3_length: 15
j_call: TRBJ2-7
v_call: TRBV12-5
d_call: .
clone_size: once
cdr3_nt: TGTGCTAGTGGTTTGAAGGTCTACAGGGCAGAAGAGCAGTACTTC
cdr3_aa: CASGLKVYRAEEQYF

cdr3_length: 13
j_call: TRBJ1-2
v_call: TRBV5-1
d_call: .
clone_size: .
cdr3_nt: TGCGCCAGCAGTGAAACAGCTAACTATGGCTACACCTTC
cdr3_aa: CASSETANYGYTF

cdr3_length: 12
j_call: TRBJ1-1
v_call: TRBV20-1
d_call: .
clone_size: .
cdr3_nt: TGCAGTGCTACCCACGAGAACACTGAAGCTTTCTTT
cdr3_aa: CSATHENTEAFF

cdr3_length: 11
j_call: TRBJ2-1
v_call: TRBV2
d_call: .
clone_size: once
cdr3_nt: TGTGCCAGCAGTGAAATTGAGGAGCAGTTCTTC
cdr3_aa: CASSEIEEQFF

cdr3_length: 16
j_call: TRBJ2-7
v_call: TRBV7-9
d_call: TRBD2
clone_size: .
cdr3_nt: TGTGCCAGCAGCTTAGTTTCTAGCGGGAGGACGAGAGAGCAGTACTTC
cdr3_aa: CASSLVSSGRTREQYF

cdr3_length: 13
j_call: TRBJ1-1
v_call: TRBV29-1
d_call: .
clone_size: .
cdr3_nt: TGCAGCGTTGAGCCGGGCGGGGGCACTGAAGCTTTCTTT
cdr3_aa: CSVEPGGGTEAFF

cdr3_length: 14
j_call: TRBJ2-1
v_call: TRBV10-2
d_call: TRBD1
clone_size: .
cdr3_nt: TGCGCCAGTGGGGACAGGGCCCTGAATAATGAGCAGTTCTTC
cdr3_aa: CASGDRALNNEQFF

cdr3_length: 13
j_call: TRBJ1-1
v_call: TRBV5-1
d_call: .
clone_size: .
cdr3_nt: TGCGCCAGCAGCTGGGTCACCGACACTGAAGCTTTCTTT
cdr3_aa: CASSWVTDTEAFF

cdr3_length: 14
j_call: TRBJ2-4
v_call: TRBV19
d_call: .
clone_size: .
cdr3_nt: TGTGCCAGTAGTATTACAGGAGCTTTTAACATTCAGTACTTC
cdr3_aa: CASSITGAFNIQYF